Presented here are 17 T cell receptor beta chains from one specimen sequenced in a study of T cell repertoires in ileal Crohn's disease. Profiled with immunoSEQ multiplex PCR; TCRdb holds only in-frame clones, not every one. The sample gives about 4,900 clones, around 86% of which show up once; around 5.7% is in the top ten. The sample comprised ileal tissue. The receptors here all came from an adult with Crohn's disease.

This sequence joins TRBV19 and TRBJ1-2, with TRBD1 identical over 9 bases. The CDR3 is 14 amino acids. The junction had 7 bases not matched to a gene; V was cut back by 3 bases and J by 8 bases. CDR1 and CDR2 from the germline V gene are LNHDA and SQIVND (reference sequence). The CDR3 DNA follows: TGTGCCAGTAGTATTCGGGACAGGGAACCCGGCTACACCTTC. It specifies CASSIRDREPGYTF.

The rearrangement joins TRBV27 to TRBJ2-2; 7 bases align to TRBD1. From germline, CDR1 is MNHEY and CDR2 SMNVEV (reference sequence). V trimming: 3 bases; J trimming: 6 bases; junction bases outside the gene matches: 13. The CDR3 runs 17 residues. CDR3 nucleotide sequence: TGTGCCAGCAGTTTTTCGTACCTTGGGCAGGGGGCCGGGGAGCTGTTTTTT. Translated: CASSFSYLGQGAGELFF.

The rearrangement uses TRBV5-8 and TRBJ1-5, with TRBD1 as a possible D gene (5 bases). The CDR3 contains 17 residues. Per germline, CDR1 SGHTS and CDR2 YDEGEE. The V end was cut by 4 bases, the J end by 0 bases, with 17 bases between. CDR3: CASSPYSGGDSNQPQHF. CDR3 DNA sequence: TGTGCCAGCAGCCCTTATTCCGGGGGGGATAGCAATCAGCCCCAGCATTTT.

The chain carries TRBV30 and TRBJ1-6; TRBD1 matches at 11 bases. CDR1 and CDR2 from the germline V gene are GTSNPN and SVGIG (reference sequence). The J segment lost 10 bases and the V segment lost 7 bases, leaving 6 bases of the junction unmatched. CDR3 length: 13 residues. The CDR3 sequence: CASGQGARSPLHF. The CDR3 DNA follows: TGTGCCTCAGGACAGGGGGCTCGATCACCCCTCCACTTT. Together with reference TRBV30 and TRBJ1-6, the CDR3 gives the full variable domain: SQTIHQWPATLVQPVGSPLSLECTVEGTSNPNLYWYRQAAGRGLQLLFYSVGIGQISSEVPQNLSASRPQDRQFILSSKKLLLSDSGFYLCASGQGARSPLHFGNGTRLTVT.

J is TRBJ2-2 and V is TRBV5-1; no clear D. With 4 bases removed from V and 0 bases from J, the gap between germline ends came to 7 bases. This CDR3 is 14 amino acids long. Germline values: CDR1 SGHRS, CDR2 YFSETQ. The CDR3 region is CASSPLTNTGELFF. CDR3 bases: TGCGCCAGCAGCCCCTTAACGAACACCGGGGAGCTGTTTTTT.

This clone was counted only a few times. This chain connects TRBV7-2 to TRBJ2-5; TRBD2 matches at 9 bases. There are 17 residues in the CDR3. Germline CDR1 and CDR2: SGHTA and FQGNSA. V lost 4 bases to trimming and J lost 1 base; unmatched junction nucleotides: 10. CDR3 sequence reads: CASSSSGRRGGQETQYF. The DNA of the CDR3 is TGTGCCAGCAGCTCATCTGGACGGCGGGGGGGCCAAGAGACCCAGTACTTC.

A note on this clone: Mismatch with germline at one junction end may stem from a read error. V usage is TRBV5-1 and J usage is TRBJ2-1, with 7 bases that match TRBD2. CDR1 SGHRS and CDR2 YFSETQ come from the germline V gene. The CDR3 totals 15 residues. The CDR3 reads CASSDPGTIYSEQFF. CDR3 DNA: TGCGCCAGCAGCGATCCCGGGACTATATACAGTGAGCAGTTCTTC.

V and J are TRBV7-2 and TRBJ1-5; D is uncertain. The CDR3 is made up of 15 amino acids. CDR1 is SGHTA and CDR2 is FQGNSA in the germline V gene. Trimming pared 6 bases from V and 0 bases from J, leaving 12 bases between. The CDR3 DNA is TGTGCCAGCAGACTCGACAAATATAGCAATCAGCCCCAGCATTTT. This encodes CASRLDKYSNQPQHF.

The chain couples TRBV6-6 to TRBJ2-3; 10 bases are a match to TRBD1. The CDR3 spans 15 residues. V lost 7 bases and J lost 3; bases outside the gene matches: 7. Germline lookup yields CDR1 MNHNY and CDR2 SVGAGI (reference sequence). The CDR3 bases are TGTGCCAGCATTTCAGGACAGGGGGGTACAGATACGCAGTATTTT. As protein: CASISGQGGTDTQYF.

The rearrangement uses TRBV2 and TRBJ2-3; 7 bases are shared with TRBD2. V was clipped by 6 bases and J by 0 bases; unmatched bases: 3. Germline V gives CDR1 SNHLY, CDR2 FYNNEI. This CDR3 spans 14 amino acids. The CDR3, as DNA: TGTGCCAGCAGATTTAGCGGGAGCACAGATACGCAGTATTTT. Translating it yields CASRFSGSTDTQYF. The variable domain in full, with the rest retrieved from reference TRBV2 and TRBJ2-3, is EPEVTQTPSHQVTQMGQEVILRCVPISNHLYFYWYRQILGQKVEFLVSFYNNEISEKSEIFDDQFSVERPDGSNFTLKIRSTKLEDSAMYFCASRFSGSTDTQYFGPGTRLTVL.

The chain combines TRBV2 with TRBJ2-7; weak D call: TRBD2 (5 bases). Germline V gives CDR1 SNHLY, CDR2 FYNNEI. The V gene lost 4 bases and the J gene lost 2 bases, with 9 bases spanning the gap. The CDR3 totals 13 residues. As DNA, the CDR3 is TGTGCCAGCAGTGCCGGGGTTCCCTACGAGCAGTACTTC. This sequence encodes CASSAGVPYEQYF.

This clone was observed once. CDR3 protein: CASSWAGAGAYEQYF. CDR3 bases: TGTGCCAGCAGTTGGGCTGGCGCGGGGGCCTACGAGCAGTACTTC. The chain joins TRBV6-5 to TRBJ2-7, with 7 bases aligning to TRBD2. The CDR3 is 15 amino acids. V gave up 4 bases and J gave up 2 bases; unmatched junction bases: 8. Germline values: CDR1 MNHEY, CDR2 SVGAGI.

The V call is TRBV5-5, the J call TRBJ2-1; TRBD1 agrees at 8 bases. The length of the CDR3 is 17 residues. Germline values: CDR1 SGHKS, CDR2 YYEKEE (reference sequence). V shed 1 base and J 0 bases; nucleotides not matched to a gene: 6. The CDR3 DNA follows: TGTGCCAGCAGCTTGTGGGGGACAGGCTACTCCTACAATGAGCAGTTCTTC. Amino acid sequence: CASSLWGTGYSYNEQFF.

This chain joins TRBV4-3 and TRBJ2-1; 10 bases are a match to TRBD2. The V segment lost 3 bases and the J segment 6 bases; nucleotides outside the gene matches: 11. There are 17 residues in the CDR3. The germline gives CDR1 LGHNA, CDR2 YSLEER. This chain's CDR3 is CASSHHLAGEGGNEQFF. The CDR3 DNA reads as TGCGCCAGCAGCCATCATCTAGCGGGGGAGGGAGGCAATGAGCAGTTCTTC.

This clone was detected only once. The chain couples TRBV23-1 to TRBJ1-1; possibly TRBD1 for D (5 bases). TRBV23-1 is noted as an ORF with a role that remains uncertain. V was clipped by 1 base and J by 8 bases, with 8 bases between them. This CDR3 spans 12 amino acids. CDR3 bases: TGCGCCAGCAGTCAATGGGGCCGGGAAGCTTTCTTT. This sequence encodes CASSQWGREAFF.

The chain uses TRBV28 and TRBJ2-7; D unclear. The CDR3 is made up of 15 amino acids. Trimming left V 1 base short and J 2 bases short, with 12 bases between. Germline assignment: CDR1 MDHEN and CDR2 SYDVKM. The CDR3 sequence: CASSLSPEVAYEQYF. Written as DNA, the CDR3 is TGTGCCAGCAGTTTATCACCCGAGGTAGCCTACGAGCAGTACTTC.

The chain uses TRBV15 and TRBJ1-6; 7 positions agree with TRBD1. Germline loops: CDR1 LNHNV, CDR2 YYDKDF (reference sequence). This CDR3 is built from 14 residues. V lost 0 bases to trimming and J lost 7 bases; unmatched junction nucleotides: 0. This CDR3 is CATSRDRGNSPLHF. In DNA, the CDR3 is TGTGCCACCAGCAGAGACAGGGGGAATTCACCCCTCCACTTT.